This T cell receptor beta chain was retrieved from a study of shared clonotypes between healthy human individuals. Whole-study findings and limits: Generation probabilities were higher for clonotypes shared across all four sorted-subset donors than for unshared ones. Specimens sampled were limited to blood, with tissue repertoires likely differing. The low donor count limited represented genetic and exposure-history diversity.

In regard to this clone: Its target is not known. Other DNA sequences from this sample encode an identical CDR3 as well.

The table came from immunoSEQ multiplex PCR; TCRdb's copy has only in-frame clones and leaves some out. The table has approximately 2.4 million clones, 90% to 96% seen once. V lost 4 bases and J lost 0; bases outside the gene matches: 4. Germline lookup yields CDR1 LNHDA and CDR2 SQIVND (reference sequence). This CDR3 region has 17 residues. The receptor's source is a man younger than 35 in good health. Sample: naive CD4+ T cells sorted from blood. The subset denotes: CD45RA+ positively selected. The chain uses TRBV19 and TRBJ1-6; 9 nucleotides agree with TRBD1. The CDR3 loop reads CASSTGTGSSYNSPLHF. The CDR3 nucleotides read TGTGCCAGTAGTACCGGGACAGGGAGCTCCTATAATTCACCCCTCCACTTT.